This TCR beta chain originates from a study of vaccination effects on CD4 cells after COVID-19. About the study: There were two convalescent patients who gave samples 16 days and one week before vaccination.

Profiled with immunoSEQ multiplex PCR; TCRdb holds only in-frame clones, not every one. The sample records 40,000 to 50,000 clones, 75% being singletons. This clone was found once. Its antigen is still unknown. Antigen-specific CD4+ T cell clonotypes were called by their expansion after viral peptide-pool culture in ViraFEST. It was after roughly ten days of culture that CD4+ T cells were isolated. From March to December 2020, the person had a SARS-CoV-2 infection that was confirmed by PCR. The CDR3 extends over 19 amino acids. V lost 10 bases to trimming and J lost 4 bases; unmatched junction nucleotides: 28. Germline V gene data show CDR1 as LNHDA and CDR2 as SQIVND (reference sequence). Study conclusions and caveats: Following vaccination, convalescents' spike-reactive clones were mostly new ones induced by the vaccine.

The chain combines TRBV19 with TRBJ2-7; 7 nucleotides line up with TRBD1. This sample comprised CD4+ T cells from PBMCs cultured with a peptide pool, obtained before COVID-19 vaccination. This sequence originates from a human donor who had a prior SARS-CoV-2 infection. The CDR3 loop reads CATLLQKSGPRDRIYEQYF. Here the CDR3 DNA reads TGTGCCACCTTACTACAAAAATCTGGTCCCCGGGACAGAATATACGAGCAGTACTTC.